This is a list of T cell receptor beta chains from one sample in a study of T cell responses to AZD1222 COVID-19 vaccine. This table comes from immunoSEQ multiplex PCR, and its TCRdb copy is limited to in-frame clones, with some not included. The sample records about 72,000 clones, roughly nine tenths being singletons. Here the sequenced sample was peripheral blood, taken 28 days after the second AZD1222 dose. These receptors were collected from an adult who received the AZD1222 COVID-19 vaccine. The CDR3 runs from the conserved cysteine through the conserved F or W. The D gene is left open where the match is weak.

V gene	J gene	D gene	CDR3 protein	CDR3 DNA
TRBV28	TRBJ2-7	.	CASRRGNYEQYF	TGTGCCAGCAGGCGGGGTAACTACGAGCAGTACTTC
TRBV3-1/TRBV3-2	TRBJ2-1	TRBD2	CASSQEPLLAGVIKGKDEQFF	TGTGCCAGCAGCCAAGAGCCTCTGCTAGCGGGAGTTATAAAGGGTAAAGATGAGCAGTTCTTC
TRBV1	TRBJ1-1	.	CTSSERQGLVFGTEAFF	TGCACCAGCAGCGAAAGACAGGGTTTGGTTTTTGGCACTGAAGCTTTCTTT
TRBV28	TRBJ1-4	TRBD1	CASSHSDRGREKLFF	TGTGCCAGCAGTCACTCGGACAGGGGGAGGGAAAAACTGTTTTTT
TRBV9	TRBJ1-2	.	CASSGTDLNYGYTF	TGTGCCAGCAGCGGGACCGACCTAAACTATGGCTACACCTTC
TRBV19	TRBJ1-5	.	CASSPDLSRVWGANQPQHF	TGTGCCAGTAGTCCCGACTTGTCCCGTGTGTGGGGGGCGAATCAGCCCCAGCATTTT
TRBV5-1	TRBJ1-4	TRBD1	CASTLSGGSNEKLFF	TGCGCCAGCACCCTATCAGGGGGTTCTAATGAAAAACTGTTTTTT
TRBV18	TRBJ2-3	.	CASSPLADTQYF	TGTGCCAGCTCACCCCTTGCAGATACGCAGTATTTT
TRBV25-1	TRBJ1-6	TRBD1	CASSQTGYNSPLHF	TGTGCCAGCAGCCAGACAGGGTATAATTCACCCCTCCACTTT
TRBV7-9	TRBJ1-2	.	CASSPPPNYGYTF	TGTGCCAGCAGCCCTCCCCCTAACTATGGCTACACCTTC